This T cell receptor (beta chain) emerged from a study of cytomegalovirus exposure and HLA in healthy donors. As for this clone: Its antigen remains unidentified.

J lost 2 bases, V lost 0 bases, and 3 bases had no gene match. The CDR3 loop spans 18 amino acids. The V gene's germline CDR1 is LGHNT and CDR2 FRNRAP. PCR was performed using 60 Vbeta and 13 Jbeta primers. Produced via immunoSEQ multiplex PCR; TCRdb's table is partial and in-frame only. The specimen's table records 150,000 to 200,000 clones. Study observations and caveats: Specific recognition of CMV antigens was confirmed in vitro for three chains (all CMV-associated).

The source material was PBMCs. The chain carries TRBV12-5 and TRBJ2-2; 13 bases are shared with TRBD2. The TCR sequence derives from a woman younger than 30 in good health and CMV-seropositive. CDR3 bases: TGTGCTAGTGGTTTGGTAACTAGCGGGAGGGATAACACCGGGGAGCTGTTTTTT. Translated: CASGLVTSGRDNTGELFF.